The entry that follows covers one TCR beta chain sequence. No antigen is known for it. No qualities accompany the bases; no much larger clone lies one base away. The data stem from a study of neurological immune-mediated disorders (dated by TCRdb to the late 2010s). Turning to the overall study: Peripheral blood TCR-beta repertoires from HTLV-I-associated myelopathy (HAM/TSP) patients, multiple sclerosis patients and healthy controls were compared by UMI-based sequencing. The approximately 96 TCR-beta libraries covered PBMC samples along with longitudinal samples, technical triplicates, and paired sorted CD4+ and CD8+ T-cell subsets. The cohort included approximately 68 subjects: some 15 with HAM/TSP, about 34 with multiple sclerosis, and about 20 healthy controls.

From its cysteine to its phenylalanine, the CDR3 spans 16 amino acids. The only DNA kept is the CDR3, 48 bases in frame from the first base. Between the V and J ends, shortened by 2 bases and 5 bases respectively, the junction contains 16 bases. Sequences SGHAT (CDR1) and FQDESV (CDR2) are obtained from the germline V gene (reference sequence). Overall study outcomes, separate from this receptor: Across subjects, expanded clones never shared an identical CDR3 amino acid sequence, which suggests that the TCR-beta repertoires in every group were private. TCR clonal expansion was highest in HAM/TSP patients and lowest in MS patients, with MS patients falling below even healthy controls.

cDNA synthesis used template-switch 5'RACE with a primer carrying a 10-nucleotide random unique molecular identifier tagging each TCR transcript. Every sequencing run covered 15-18 subjects and yielded more than 180 million TCR-beta sequences. The RNeasy kit was used to extract total RNA. TCR-beta VDJ regions were amplified with primers for the TCR constant region and the 5'RACE anchor, using the KAPA Real-time Library Amplification kit. Sample indexes and Illumina adaptors were added in a first PCR, and a second PCR then increased library yield. The roughly 650 bp TCR product was size-selected on a 2% E-gel SizeSelection system after Ampure bead purification. Before pooling, libraries had their quality checked on a Bioanalyzer, their concentration measured with Qubit, and their quantity determined with the Kapa Library Quantification kit. Libraries were sequenced paired-end 2 x 150 bp on an Illumina HiSeq 2500. To increase sequence diversity, roughly 23-30% phiX was spiked into each library pool. The paper's data handling went like this. Quality-filtered reads were processed with the UMI-based MiGEC pipeline, and over 85% of raw TCR sequences were removed by the MiGEC pipeline during error correction. IMGT germline references were used for aligning VDJ genes, and each clonotype was defined as a unique CDR3 amino acid sequence together with its V-J genes. Clonal expansion, Shannon diversity and CDR3 relatedness were evaluated with VDJtools (CalcPairwiseDistances, ClusterSamples), while phylogenetic trees were built in CLCbio workbench. Expanded clones were defined as having at least 8 unique UMIs, based on coefficient-of-variation modelling across technical triplicates. TCRdb ran its own pipeline on the public reads, namely fastp trimming at Q25 and MiXCR clone calling, and kept in-frame beta chains. Records with the same CDR3 protein are collapsed into one entry carrying the most frequent genes and DNA. Here the V and J calls rest on TCRdb's processing, not on the authors' analysis. The sample records under 45,000 distinct CDR3 sequences, over 9.5% of which are singletons. Of the sample, roughly 1.3% is held by the ten largest clones.

Healthy controls were blood bank volunteers in Maryland, USA. Libraries from unsorted PBMCs were made from 2 million PBMCs kept in RNAlater at -80 degrees C until RNA extraction. Peripheral blood was subjected to Ficoll-Hypaque density gradient centrifugation to isolate PBMCs, which were then cryopreserved in liquid nitrogen. The sequenced sample was PBMCs. The chain uses TRBV11-1 and TRBJ2-4; the D call is tentative, TRBD1 or TRBD2, as each matches 5 bases. The source of this sequence is a female donor in good health. The CDR3 reads as follows: CASSLNFRGRENIQYF. The DNA reads as follows: TGTGCCAGCAGCTTAAATTTCCGGGGCAGAGAAAACATTCAGTACTTC.